What follows are 15 T cell receptor beta chains derived from one specimen sequenced in a study of cytomegalovirus exposure and HLA in healthy donors. With 60 Vbeta and 13 Jbeta primers, the PCR was carried out. The repertoire was sequenced with immunoSEQ multiplex PCR; TCRdb's copy has only in-frame clones and lacks some. Of about 100,000 clones in the sample, 65% to 85% were seen once. What was sequenced was PBMCs. The receptors come from a man aged 25-45 years in good health and CMV-seronegative.

This clone showed up just once. This chain joins TRBV9 and TRBJ2-2; 9 nucleotides match TRBD2. From germline, CDR1 is SGDLS and CDR2 YYNGEE. Germline trimming cut 3 bases from V and 12 bases from J; bases unmatched to any gene: 3. The CDR3 contains 12 residues. The CDR3 region has the DNA TGTGCCAGCAGCGATGGGACTAGCAAGCTGTTTTTT. Its protein is CASSDGTSKLFF.

The chain carries TRBV9 and TRBJ2-2; 11 nucleotides align to TRBD2. The V segment lost 5 bases and the J segment 6 bases; nucleotides outside the gene matches: 6. This CDR3 is 15 amino acids long. Looked up from germline, CDR1 is SGDLS and CDR2 is YYNGEE. CDR3 nucleotide sequence: TGTGCCAGCAGTATTAGCGGGGGGGCGCCCGGGGAGCTGTTTTTT. Residues: CASSISGGAPGELFF.

The CDR3 protein is CASSFVAENTGELFF. CDR3 nucleotide sequence: TGTGCCAGCAGCTTTGTGGCGGAAAACACCGGGGAGCTGTTTTTT. The V gene is TRBV7-6, the J gene TRBJ2-2; D is unresolved. The CDR3 length is 15 residues. V was cut by 3 bases and J by 2 bases, with 10 bases left in between. Germline CDR1 reads SGHVS; CDR2 reads FNYEAQ.

The V call is TRBV7-9, the J call TRBJ2-6; 10 nucleotides align to TRBD1. There are 17 residues in the CDR3. The junction had 5 bases not matched to a gene; V was cut back by 4 bases and J by 2 bases. Germline V gene data show CDR1 as SEHNR and CDR2 as FQNEAQ (reference sequence). This CDR3 reads CASSSTGGKAGANVLTF. In DNA, the CDR3 is TGTGCCAGCAGCTCGACAGGGGGCAAGGCTGGGGCCAACGTCCTGACTTTC.

This chain connects TRBV16 to TRBJ2-4; D possibly corresponds to TRBD1 (5 bases). V dropped 7 bases and J dropped 0 bases, with 13 bases sitting between them. Germline assignment: CDR1 KGHSY and CDR2 FQNENV. There are 15 residues in the CDR3. The CDR3 loop is CASIDSTLAKNIQYF. In nucleotides, the CDR3 is TGTGCCAGCATCGACAGTACCTTAGCCAAAAACATTCAGTACTTC.

The chain carries TRBV5-6 and TRBJ1-4; D uncertain. This CDR3 spans 13 amino acids. Trimming left V 7 bases short and J 6 bases short, with 13 bases between. Germline V gene lookup returns CDR1 SGHDT and CDR2 YYEEEE. This CDR3 is CASRELRDEKLFF. Written as DNA, the CDR3 is TGTGCCAGCCGTGAACTCCGCGATGAAAAACTGTTTTTT.

The V and J genes are TRBV4-1 and TRBJ2-5; D not certain. The tail of the sequence fits TRBJ2-7 better, so the J call may be wrong. Germline V CDR1 and CDR2: MGHRA, YSYEKL. The CDR3 contains 15 residues. This CDR3 is CASSQGSGMTYEQYF. The CDR3 DNA reads as TGCGCCAGCAGCCAAGGCTCAGGAATGACCTACGAGCAGTACTTC.

This chain uses TRBV21-1 with TRBJ1-5; the D segment call TRBD1 is taken from the table without a DNA check. TRBV21-1 is shown as a pseudogene. There are 16 residues in the CDR3. Here the CDR3 reads CASTPRVGTEGQPQHF. In nucleotides, the CDR3 is TGTGCCAGCACCCCTCGGGTTGGGACAGAGGGGCAGCCCCAGCATTTT.

The J gene is TRBJ1-5, the V gene TRBV5-6; D remains ambiguous. Trimming pared 4 bases from V and 8 bases from J, leaving 13 bases between. From germline, CDR1 is SGHDT and CDR2 YYEEEE. This CDR3 contains 13 residues. DNA of the CDR3: TGTGCCAGCAGCACATCGCCTAGTGAGCCCCAGCATTTT. Its protein product is CASSTSPSEPQHF.

The rearrangement links TRBV27 to TRBJ1-1, with D perhaps matching TRBD1 (5 bases). Germline V gives CDR1 MNHEY, CDR2 SMNVEV (reference sequence). The CDR3 is made up of 12 amino acids. Trimming stripped 4 bases from V and 4 bases from J, with 7 bases between. DNA for the CDR3: TGTGCCAGCAGTTCTGGGGCCACTGAAGCTTTCTTT. It encodes CASSSGATEAFF.

V gene TRBV6-5 combines with J gene TRBJ2-1; D remains ambiguous. Germline values: CDR1 MNHEY, CDR2 SVGAGI. V lost 8 bases to trimming and J lost 2 bases, with 4 bases between them. The CDR3 extends over 11 amino acids. The CDR3, as DNA: TGTGCCAGCCTAGCCTACAATGAGCAGTTCTTC. Its protein product is CASLAYNEQFF.

This chain joins TRBV5-1 and TRBJ1-1, with 7 bases identical to TRBD1. The germline V gene has CDR1 SGHRS and CDR2 YFSETQ. The CDR3 is made up of 15 amino acids. V dropped 6 bases and J dropped 5; count of bases not matched to a gene: 13. CDR3 sequence reads: CASNRKTGQLTEAFF. The CDR3 DNA follows: TGCGCCAGCAACCGAAAGACAGGGCAGTTAACTGAAGCTTTCTTT.

The rearrangement links TRBV9 to TRBJ2-7, with 12 bases identical to TRBD1. The germline V gene encodes CDR1 SGDLS and CDR2 YYNGEE. The CDR3 totals 15 residues. With V trimmed by 5 bases and J by 5 bases, 8 bases remained unmatched. In DNA form, the CDR3 reads TGTGCCAGCAGTCGTTCAGGGACAGGGGGCGACGAGCAGTACTTC. Amino acid sequence: CASSRSGTGGDEQYF.

This clone was counted a few times. This chain uses TRBV28 with TRBJ2-6; TRBD2 might be the D (5 bases). The CDR3 has 16 residues. In germline, CDR1 is MDHEN, CDR2 SYDVKM. V was shortened by 3 bases and J by 0 bases, with 9 bases between the two germline ends. The CDR3 loop reads CASSLERSSGANVLTF. The CDR3 DNA reads TGTGCCAGCAGTTTGGAGCGGAGCTCTGGGGCCAACGTCCTGACTTTC.

The rearrangement uses TRBV6-1 and TRBJ1-2; D not certain. The CDR3 is made up of 12 amino acids. Germline lookup yields CDR1 MNHNS and CDR2 SASEGT. Trimming removed 3 bases at V and 6 bases at J, with 8 bases between. CDR3 loop: CASSDAQDGYTF. CDR3 DNA: TGTGCCAGCAGTGATGCCCAGGATGGCTACACCTTC.